Below, 28 T cell receptor beta chains from the same sample are listed, as sequenced in a study of blood T cell repertoires in COVID-19. Only in-frame clones appear in the TCRdb table, and some are missing; sequencing was by immunoSEQ multiplex PCR. The table has roughly 380,000 clones, about 88% seen once. Input material: peripheral blood. The source is a woman aged 40 to 50 with COVID-19, enrolled during active disease.

The gene calls are TRBV5-1 and TRBJ2-3, with D unclear. V was pared by 0 bases and J by 1 base, with 9 bases between. The CDR3 runs 15 residues. Germline values: CDR1 SGHRS, CDR2 YFSETQ. The CDR3 bases are TGCGCCAGCAGCTTGGCCATTGTCCGCACAGATACGCAGTATTTT. Its protein is CASSLAIVRTDTQYF.

The rearrangement links TRBV19 to TRBJ1-2; 7 bases are shared with TRBD1. The CDR3 covers 15 residues. The germline V gene has CDR1 LNHDA and CDR2 SQIVND (reference sequence). J gave up 6 bases and V 5 bases, and 12 bases lay outside the gene matches. The CDR3 is CASSFLTGPTHGYTF. The CDR3 DNA sequence: TGTGCCAGTAGTTTCTTGACAGGGCCGACGCATGGCTACACCTTC.

V and J are TRBV27 and TRBJ2-1, with D maybe TRBD1 (6 bases). CDR1 is MNHEY, CDR2 SMNVEV, per germline (reference sequence). The CDR3 covers 16 residues. Trimming took off 2 bases at V and 5 bases at J, with 16 bases between the two ends. CDR3 residues: CASSLKVGAYDNEQFF. For the CDR3, the DNA is TGTGCCAGCAGTTTAAAGGTGGGGGCCTACGACAATGAGCAGTTCTTC.

The sample holds a few counts of this clone. CDR3 residues: CASSSIYEQYF. CDR3 nucleotide sequence: TGTGCCAGCAGTTCCATCTACGAGCAGTACTTC. The chain uses TRBV6-5 and TRBJ2-7; D gene uncertain. The CDR3 runs 11 residues. The ends were cut back, 4 bases at V and 3 bases at J, with 4 bases in the middle. CDR1 is MNHEY, CDR2 SVGAGI, per germline.

The chain uses TRBV3-1 (or the pseudogene TRBV3-2) and TRBJ1-6; unclear D gene. CDR3 length equals 14 residues. Trimming took off 5 bases at V and 10 bases at J, with 15 bases between the two ends. Germline CDR1 is LGHDT and CDR2 is YNNKEL (reference sequence). CDR3 sequence reads: CASSYAGEGSPLHF. The CDR3 DNA sequence: TGTGCCAGCAGCTACGCGGGTGAGGGATCACCCCTCCACTTT.

This clone is a singleton in its sample. The DNA of the CDR3 is TGTGCCAGCAGCTTTTACGGTGATAGCGGGGGGCTCAAAAACATTCAGTACTTC. Translated, it gives CASSFYGDSGGLKNIQYF. This rearrangement joins TRBV7-2 to TRBJ2-4, with 10 bases aligning to TRBD2. This CDR3 comprises 18 residues. With V trimmed by 3 bases and J by 3 bases, 11 bases remained unmatched. The germline gives CDR1 SGHTA, CDR2 FQGNSA.

The J gene is TRBJ2-7, the V gene TRBV27; 7 nucleotides line up with TRBD1. Germline lookup yields CDR1 MNHEY and CDR2 SMNVEV (reference sequence). J gave up 3 bases and V 2 bases, and 4 bases lay outside the gene matches. This CDR3 comprises 14 residues. CDR3 sequence: CASSLNRGSYEQYF. CDR3 sequence (DNA): TGTGCCAGCAGTTTAAACAGGGGAAGCTACGAGCAGTACTTC.

The chain combines TRBV29-1 with TRBJ1-2, with TRBD1 identical over 8 bases. CDR1 is SQVTM, CDR2 ANQGSEA, per germline. CDR3 length equals 12 residues. V lost 5 bases and J lost 6; bases outside the gene matches: 5. This CDR3 is CSVKGQGHGYTF. The DNA for the CDR3 is TGCAGCGTTAAAGGACAGGGACATGGCTACACCTTC.

V and J are TRBV27 and TRBJ2-6; 7 positions agree with TRBD2. CDR3 length equals 15 residues. CDR1 MNHEY and CDR2 SMNVEV come from the germline V gene (reference sequence). Losses at the gene ends were 8 bases for V and 1 base for J; bases not matched to a gene: 5. CDR3 DNA: TGTGCCAGCGGGGGGGACCTTTCTGGGGCCAACGTCCTGACTTTC. This sequence encodes CASGGDLSGANVLTF.

This clone has a single count. The chain combines TRBV27 with TRBJ2-7; D might be TRBD1 (6 bases). V was trimmed by 6 bases and J by 7 bases, leaving 19 bases between them. Germline assignment: CDR1 MNHEY and CDR2 SMNVEV (reference sequence). The CDR3 extends over 14 amino acids. CDR3: CASRRTTGPGEQYF. The CDR3, as DNA: TGTGCCAGCAGACGGACGACAGGCCCCGGGGAGCAGTACTTC.

The chain is built from TRBV5-8 and TRBJ2-2, with a weak D call TRBD2 (6 bases). This CDR3 is 15 amino acids long. CDR1 and CDR2 from the germline V gene are SGHTS and YDEGEE. V was pared by 4 bases and J by 2 bases, with 12 bases between. CDR3 protein: CASSLGLLNTGELFF. The CDR3 DNA reads TGTGCCAGCAGCCTGGGACTCCTAAACACCGGGGAGCTGTTTTTT.

V is TRBV28 and J is TRBJ2-5; 7 bases map to TRBD1. From germline, CDR1 is MDHEN and CDR2 SYDVKM. The ends lost 0 bases at V and 5 bases at J; junction bases unmatched: 0. The CDR3 sequence is 13 residues long. The CDR3 DNA sequence: TGTGCCAGCAGTTTATGGGACAGGGAGACCCAGTACTTC. Its protein product is CASSLWDRETQYF.

The V call is TRBV9, the J call TRBJ2-5; 7 bases are a match to TRBD1. Germline V lookup: CDR1 SGDLS, CDR2 YYNGEE. The CDR3 contains 18 residues. V lost 0 bases and J lost 2; bases outside the gene matches: 13. The CDR3 loop reads CASSVAPGPGGLQETQYF. The CDR3 nucleotides read TGTGCCAGCAGCGTAGCTCCGGGGCCAGGGGGTCTACAAGAGACCCAGTACTTC. Complete variable domain (other parts from reference TRBV9 and TRBJ2-5): DSGVTQTPKHLITATGQRVTLRCSPRSGDLSVYWYQQSLDQGLQFLIQYYNGEERAKGNILERFSAQQFPDLHSELNLSSLELGDSALYFCASSVAPGPGGLQETQYFGPGTRLLVL.

This chain uses TRBV4-1 with TRBJ2-7; perhaps TRBD2 as D (7 bases). With 2 bases removed from V and 5 bases from J, the gap between germline ends came to 16 bases. The CDR3 is 15 amino acids. Germline CDR1 MGHRA, CDR2 YSYEKL. CDR3 protein: CASSQTGGPGDEQYF. The CDR3 coding sequence is TGCGCCAGCAGCCAAACGGGGGGCCCAGGCGACGAGCAGTACTTC.

On this clone: The sample has other DNA sequences that encode this CDR3 too. The chain combines TRBV3-1 (or the pseudogene TRBV3-2) with TRBJ2-2, with 10 bases lining up with TRBD2. CDR1 is LGHDT and CDR2 is YNNKEL in the germline V gene (reference sequence). This CDR3 region has 15 residues. V gave up 6 bases and J gave up 5 bases; unmatched junction bases: 6. The CDR3 coding sequence is TGTGCCAGCAGTCCTGGACTAGCGGCTACCGGGGAGCTGTTTTTT. This gives the protein CASSPGLAATGELFF.

This chain connects TRBV27 to TRBJ2-7, with a possible D match to TRBD1 (5 bases). CDR1 MNHEY and CDR2 SMNVEV come from the germline V gene (reference sequence). The CDR3 contains 14 residues. Between the trimmed V and J ends, which lost 2 bases and 5 bases, there was a span of 13 bases. This chain's CDR3 is CASSLKGLINEQYF. The CDR3 DNA reads TGTGCCAGCAGTTTAAAGGGGTTGATAAACGAGCAGTACTTC.

V and J are TRBV25-1 and TRBJ1-1; tentative D call: TRBD1 (6 bases). Germline CDR1 reads MGHDK; CDR2 reads SYGVNS. V lost 6 bases and J 1 base, leaving 18 bases between the germline ends. The CDR3 has 16 residues. The CDR3 DNA reads as TGTGCCAGCAGCCCGATAGGGGACACCTCGAACACTGAAGCTTTCTTT. Translation gives CASSPIGDTSNTEAFF.

The J gene is TRBJ2-1, the V gene TRBV11-3, with 10 positions matching TRBD1. The trim removed 3 bases at V and 7 bases at J, leaving 6 bases unmatched. CDR3 length: 15 residues. Germline V gene sequence: CDR1 SGHNT, CDR2 YENEEA. The CDR3 nucleotides are TGTGCCAGCAGCTTGACAGGGGGCTCGCAGAATGAGCAGTTCTTC. It yields the protein CASSLTGGSQNEQFF.

This clone was detected a few times. The chain combines TRBV7-2 with TRBJ1-2, with unresolved D. V lost 5 bases, J lost 0 bases, and 10 bases lay in between. Germline CDR1 SGHTA, CDR2 FQGNSA. The CDR3 spans 14 residues. As DNA, the CDR3 is TGTGCCAGCAGCCTGTATTCTACTAACTATGGCTACACCTTC. It encodes CASSLYSTNYGYTF. The complete variable domain, with remaining parts taken from reference TRBV7-2 and TRBJ1-2, reads GAGVSQSPSNKVTEKGKDVELRCDPISGHTALYWYRQSLGQGLEFLIYFQGNSAPDKSGLPSDRFSAERTGGSVSTLTIQRTQQEDSAVYLCASSLYSTNYGYTFGSGTRLTVV.

The V gene is TRBV6-5, the J gene TRBJ1-5, with D perhaps TRBD1 (6 bases). The germline V gene has CDR1 MNHEY and CDR2 SVGAGI. Trimming pared 6 bases from V and 4 bases from J, leaving 13 bases between. CDR3 length: 14 amino acids. Here the CDR3 DNA reads TGTGCCAGCAGCTCCATACAGGGAAATCAGCCCCAGCATTTT. Translated: CASSSIQGNQPQHF.

The chain links TRBV7-9 to TRBJ1-3, with D unclear. The V and J ends lost 5 bases and 6 bases respectively, with 14 bases between them. CDR3 length equals 14 residues. Germline V gene lookup returns CDR1 SEHNR and CDR2 FQNEAQ (reference sequence). The CDR3 spells CASSRTEGLNTIYF. CDR3 in DNA: TGTGCCAGCAGCCGTACCGAGGGCTTAAACACCATATATTTT.

The rearrangement joins TRBV18 to TRBJ1-6; TRBD1 is a possible D gene (5 bases). Trimming shortened V by 0 bases and J by 7 bases, and 13 bases separated the two germline ends. This CDR3 spans 16 amino acids. The germline V gene has CDR1 KGHSH and CDR2 LQKENI. Here the CDR3 DNA reads TGTGCCAGCTCACCACCGGGGGGTTCGGACAATTCACCCCTCCACTTT. Its translation is CASSPPGGSDNSPLHF.

The V and J genes are TRBV10-3 and TRBJ1-1; 9 bases match TRBD1. The germline CDR1 and CDR2 sequences are ENHRY and SYGVKD. Germline trimming cut 6 bases from V and 1 base from J; bases unmatched to any gene: 12. CDR3 length: 17 amino acids. The CDR3 region is CAISTRPGQGRNTEAFF. The CDR3 nucleotides are TGTGCCATCAGCACGCGTCCCGGACAGGGGAGGAACACTGAAGCTTTCTTT.

The DNA for the CDR3 is TGCGCCAGCAGCCGAAGACAGGGCGAAGGCTACACCTTC. Protein product: CASSRRQGEGYTF. This chain links TRBV4-3 with TRBJ1-2, with 7 bases lining up with TRBD1. Trimming took 4 bases from V and 8 from J; bases not matched to a gene: 7. The CDR3 is made up of 13 amino acids. Per the germline V gene, CDR1 is LGHNA and CDR2 is YSLEER.

The rearrangement links TRBV9 to TRBJ2-5; 9 nucleotides align to TRBD2. Germline V lookup: CDR1 SGDLS, CDR2 YYNGEE. V trimming: 0 bases; J trimming: 5 bases; junction bases outside the gene matches: 11. CDR3 length: 17 amino acids. For the CDR3, the DNA is TGTGCCAGCAGCGTAGCAAGCCAAGCGGGACTAGCCGAGACCCAGTACTTC. Translated, it gives CASSVASQAGLAETQYF.

This chain uses TRBV18 with TRBJ1-1; TRBD1 matches at 10 bases. With 2 bases clipped from V and 5 bases from J, the junction kept 5 bases outside the gene matches. The germline V gene has CDR1 KGHSH and CDR2 LQKENI. This CDR3 region has 15 residues. The DNA of the CDR3 is TGTGCCAGCTCACCATCGGGGACAGGGGATACTGAAGCTTTCTTT. Residues: CASSPSGTGDTEAFF. Filled out from reference TRBV18 and TRBJ1-1, the complete variable domain reads NAGVMQNPRHLVRRRGQEARLRCSPMKGHSHVYWYRQLPEEGLKFMVYLQKENIIDESGMPKERFSAEFPKEGPSILRIQQVVRGDSAAYFCASSPSGTGDTEAFFGQGTRLTVV.

The genes are TRBV10-2 and TRBJ1-1; 7 bases are shared with TRBD1. The CDR3 contains 14 residues. The germline CDR1 and CDR2 sequences are WSHSY and SAAADI. The V and J ends lost 6 bases and 0 bases, in that order; junction bases with no gene match: 4. This CDR3 is CASRAGGMNTEAFF. In DNA form, the CDR3 reads TGCGCCAGCAGGGCAGGGGGAATGAACACTGAAGCTTTCTTT.

The rearrangement links TRBV28 to TRBJ1-2; D is unclear. The V end was cut by 5 bases, the J end by 5 bases, with 9 bases between. Germline values: CDR1 MDHEN, CDR2 SYDVKM. The length of the CDR3 is 12 residues. The CDR3 nucleotides read TGTGCCAGCAGTGTAGGACTTTATGGCTACACCTTC. This codes for CASSVGLYGYTF.